The 6 T cell receptor beta chains listed next were all sequenced from one sample in a study of graft-versus-host responses after intestinal transplantation. Lymphocytes (intraepithelial and lamina propria) were released by processing the graft tissue. Assay used: immunoSEQ multiplex PCR; TCRdb lists only in-frame clones, some missing. The sample lists around 8,100 clones, roughly 80% occurring once. The sample consisted of ileum tissue, taken about 130 days after transplant. The receptor set was obtained from a human patient who received an intestinal transplant, so some T cells may come from the graft donor.

This sequence joins TRBV7-9 and TRBJ2-3, with 12 bases identical to TRBD2. V shed 4 bases and J 2 bases; nucleotides not matched to a gene: 13. Per germline, CDR1 SEHNR and CDR2 FQNEAQ (reference sequence). The CDR3 consists of 19 residues. CDR3 DNA sequence: TGTGCCAGCAGCTCCCGAAAACCCCCTAGCGGGGGGGCCACAGATACGCAGTATTTT. This encodes CASSSRKPPSGGATDTQYF.

This clone came up a few times. The chain combines TRBV28 with TRBJ1-5; possible D gene TRBD1, 5 bases. CDR3 length: 16 amino acids. V lost 4 bases and J 11 bases, leaving 24 bases between the germline ends. In germline, CDR1 is MDHEN, CDR2 SYDVKM. CDR3 DNA sequence: TGTGCCAGCAGTTCGGACACCAACCCTTACCAAAAAGCCCAGCATTTT. Translation: CASSSDTNPYQKAQHF.

This clone turned up a few times. The chain joins TRBV21-1 to TRBJ2-1; the table's D call, TRBD2, was not checked against the DNA. TRBV21-1 is marked as a pseudogene. CDR3 length equals 17 residues. CDR3 in DNA: TGTGCCAGCAGCAAAGAGGTTGTGGGACTAGCGGGATGCGAGCAGTTCTTC. This codes for CASSKEVVGLAGCEQFF.

V gene TRBV2 combines with J gene TRBJ1-1; 9 nucleotides agree with TRBD1. The CDR3 loop spans 15 amino acids. V dropped 0 bases and J dropped 10; count of bases not matched to a gene: 9. Germline CDR1 and CDR2: SNHLY and FYNNEI. The CDR3 here is CASSEAKTGGEPAFF. The CDR3 DNA reads TGTGCCAGCAGTGAAGCAAAAACAGGGGGCGAGCCAGCTTTCTTT.

The chain joins TRBV19 to TRBJ2-1; no reliable D call. The CDR3 runs 12 residues. From germline, CDR1 is LNHDA and CDR2 SQIVND (reference sequence). The ends were cut back, 3 bases at V and 6 bases at J, with 6 bases in the middle. The CDR3 DNA reads TGTGCCAGTAGTATCCTGAGCAATGAGCAGTTCTTC. Translation gives CASSILSNEQFF.

The chain is built from TRBV7-3 and TRBJ2-3; 9 bases agree with TRBD2. This CDR3 is built from 13 residues. Germline values: CDR1 SGHTA, CDR2 FQGTGA. The V and J ends lost 8 bases and 3 bases, in that order; junction bases with no gene match: 3. CDR3 residues: CASRLAETDTQYF. The CDR3 DNA sequence: TGTGCCAGCCGACTAGCGGAAACAGATACGCAGTATTTT.